The 29 T cell receptor beta chains listed next were all sequenced from one sample in a study of blood T cells in healthy people across ages. With a J-beta primer mix and a sample-barcoded 5' primer, a second PCR ran about 7 to 12 cycles. TCRdb redid the calling of the 5' RACE reads with MiXCR, one entry per CDR3 protein. The sample shows roughly 680,000 distinct CDR3 sequences, more than 45% of them seen only once. The sample comprised blood. The receptors here all came from a woman of 80 years or more in good health.

The table lists this clonotype with many counts. The J gene is TRBJ2-1, the V gene TRBV3-1; D is perhaps TRBD1 or TRBD2 (5 bases each). Trimming removed 4 bases from V and 0 bases from J, with 10 bases in between. The germline V gene encodes CDR1 LGHDT and CDR2 YNNKEL (reference sequence). The CDR3 runs 15 residues. The CDR3 DNA reads TGTGCCAGCAGCCCCCACGGGACCTCCTACAATGAGCAGTTCTTC. Its protein product is CASSPHGTSYNEQFF.

The chain employs TRBV5-1 and TRBJ2-1, with 13 bases matching TRBD2. Germline-derived CDR1 and CDR2 are SGHRS and YFSETQ. This CDR3 is 16 amino acids long. Trimming at V came to 3 bases and at J to 8 bases, leaving 8 bases not matched to a gene. The CDR3 coding sequence is TGCGCCAGCAGCTCCGGACTAGCGGGGGCCGGGGATGAGCAGTTCTTC. Translated: CASSSGLAGAGDEQFF.

The table lists this clonotype with many counts. The chain employs TRBV12-3 or TRBV12-4 and TRBJ1-2; TRBD1 aligns across 10 bases. The CDR3 runs 14 residues. Trimming removed 5 bases from V and 6 bases from J; junction bases left unmatched: 6. CDR3 amino acids: CASSKTGGGHGYTF. CDR3 bases: TGTGCCAGCAGTAAGACAGGGGGCGGTCATGGCTACACCTTC.

In its sample, this clonotype was seen a few times. The chain recombines TRBV7-2 with TRBJ1-2, with D perhaps matching TRBD1 (5 bases). From germline, CDR1 is SGHTA and CDR2 FQGNSA. V lost 5 bases, J lost 3 bases, and 13 bases lay in between. This CDR3 region has 14 residues. The chain's CDR3 is CASSRVGGDYGYTF. CDR3 sequence (DNA): TGTGCCAGCAGCCGAGTTGGGGGGGACTATGGCTACACCTTC.

A few counts support this clonotype. V gene TRBV4-3 combines with J gene TRBJ2-7; 10 bases agree with TRBD1. The V and J ends lost 4 bases and 5 bases, in that order; junction bases with no gene match: 8. The CDR3 sequence is 15 residues long. Germline V gives CDR1 LGHNA, CDR2 YSLEER. CDR3 nucleotide sequence: TGCGCCAGCAGCCTCCAAGGGGGACAGGGGAACGAGCAGTACTTC. It translates to CASSLQGGQGNEQYF.

The chain uses TRBV7-9 and TRBJ2-3, with D possibly being TRBD1 (6 bases). The V end was cut by 7 bases, the J end by 0 bases, with 17 bases between. The CDR3 is 16 amino acids. Germline loops: CDR1 SEHNR, CDR2 FQNEAQ (reference sequence). This CDR3 reads CASTVGASTSTDTQYF. CDR3 nucleotides: TGTGCCAGCACTGTGGGGGCATCGACTAGCACAGATACGCAGTATTTT. Using reference TRBV7-9 and TRBJ2-3 for the parts outside the CDR3, the full variable domain is DTGVSQNPRHKITKRGQNVTFRCDPISEHNRLYWYRQTLGQGPEFLTYFQNEAQLEKSRLLSDRFSAERPKGSFSTLEIQRTEQGDSAMYLCASTVGASTSTDTQYFGPGTRLTVL.

This clonotype was detected only a few times. This chain connects TRBV7-2 to TRBJ2-5; 9 bases are a match to TRBD1. Germline values: CDR1 SGHTA, CDR2 FQGNSA. The ends lost 1 base at V and 2 bases at J; junction bases unmatched: 5. There are 16 residues in the CDR3. CDR3: CASSLGVGTGQETQYF. The CDR3 DNA sequence: TGTGCCAGCAGCTTAGGCGTAGGGACAGGGCAAGAGACCCAGTACTTC.

The genes are TRBV5-5 and TRBJ2-3, with D uncertain. Germline V gene lookup returns CDR1 SGHKS and CDR2 YYEKEE (reference sequence). The CDR3 contains 15 residues. The V gene lost 4 bases and the J gene lost 0 bases, with 12 bases spanning the gap. As DNA, the CDR3 is TGTGCCAGCAGCCTTTATACAGCCAGCACAGATACGCAGTATTTT. Protein: CASSLYTASTDTQYF.

The V gene is TRBV5-1, the J gene TRBJ2-1; D might be TRBD1 (7 bases). The J call may be faulty, since TRBJ2-7 better matches the DNA end. CDR1 is SGHRS and CDR2 is YFSETQ in the germline V gene. The CDR3 sequence is 14 residues long. The DNA for the CDR3 is TGCGCCAGCAGCCGGGGGACAGCCTACAATGAGCAGTACTTC. It specifies CASSRGTAYNEQYF.

This clonotype has ten or more counts. V is TRBV24-1 and J is TRBJ2-1; the match to TRBD2 covers 7 bases. Germline V CDR1 and CDR2: KGHDR, SFDVKD. V was clipped by 4 bases and J by 5 bases; unmatched bases: 10. This CDR3 is 16 amino acids long. The CDR3 protein is CATSDPAGVGNNEQFF. In DNA, the CDR3 is TGTGCCACCAGTGACCCGGCGGGAGTCGGGAACAATGAGCAGTTCTTC.

This clonotype was seen only a few times. CDR3 region: CASSQGASQETQYF. The CDR3 nucleotides read TGTGCCAGCAGCCAGGGGGCCAGCCAAGAGACCCAGTACTTC. The chain carries TRBV7-3 and TRBJ2-5; 8 bases match TRBD1. Germline V gene lookup returns CDR1 SGHTA and CDR2 FQGTGA. The J segment lost 1 base and the V segment lost 5 bases, leaving 3 bases of the junction unmatched. The CDR3 extends over 14 amino acids.

Turning to this clonotype: This CDR3 fails to terminate in the conserved phenylalanine or tryptophan, so it likely reflects a read error. The V and J genes are TRBV20-1 and TRBJ1-1; D possibly corresponds to TRBD1 (6 bases). Trimming left V 1 base short and J 2 bases short, with 14 bases between. The CDR3 sequence is 15 residues long. Germline V gene data show CDR1 as DFQATT and CDR2 as SNEGSKA (reference sequence). The CDR3 is CSARGTGTGNTEAFC. In nucleotides, the CDR3 is TGCAGTGCTAGAGGAACAGGGACGGGAAACACTGAAGCTTTCTGT.

This clonotype was found many times. Possible read error: a much larger clone is one base away. This chain joins TRBV6-6 and TRBJ2-7, with TRBD2 matching over 7 bases. Germline-derived CDR1 and CDR2 are MNHNY and SVGAGI (reference sequence). The CDR3 is 11 amino acids. The J segment lost 7 bases and the V segment lost 8 bases, leaving 5 bases of the junction unmatched. CDR3 region: CASERENEQYF. In DNA form, the CDR3 reads TGTGCCAGCGAGCGGGAAAATGAGCAGTACTTC.

As concerns this clonotype: With a much larger clone just one base away, this may be a read error. The genes are TRBV6-2 or TRBV6-3 and TRBJ2-1, with 8 bases aligning to TRBD1. The CDR3 loop spans 16 amino acids. Germline V gene sequence: CDR1 MNHEY, CDR2 SVGEGT. V lost 10 bases, J lost 3 bases, and 14 bases stayed unmatched. The CDR3 coding sequence is TGTGCCAACAGAGATGTGGGGACAGGCAACTACAATGAGCAGTTCTTC. Translation gives CANRDVGTGNYNEQFF.

This clonotype occurred once. One base away lies a much larger clone, so this may be a sequencing read error. The chain combines TRBV28 with TRBJ2-7; TRBD2 aligns across 7 bases. The V gene's germline CDR1 is MDHEN and CDR2 SYDVKM. V lost 5 bases, J lost 9 bases, and 13 bases stayed unmatched. The CDR3 contains 14 residues. CDR3 residues: CASSVREGLRVQYF. DNA for the CDR3: TGTGCCAGCAGTGTGAGGGAGGGCCTCCGAGTGCAGTACTTC.

Many counts were recorded for this clonotype. The chain recombines TRBV7-3 with TRBJ2-5; D is possibly TRBD2 (6 bases). V gave up 1 base and J gave up 7 bases, with 10 bases separating them. Germline V gene lookup returns CDR1 SGHTA and CDR2 FQGTGA. This CDR3 comprises 13 residues. CDR3 protein: CASSLIGTGTQYF. CDR3 DNA sequence: TGTGCCAGCAGCTTAATCGGGACTGGGACCCAGTACTTC.

This chain links TRBV4-1 with TRBJ2-3; maybe TRBD1 (5 bases). The germline CDR1 and CDR2 sequences are MGHRA and YSYEKL. V dropped 3 bases and J dropped 4 bases, with 20 bases sitting between them. The CDR3 length is 17 residues. CDR3 nucleotide sequence: TGCGCCAGCAGCCAGAGGACACAGGTAAGTTTCCCAGATACGCAGTATTTT. Translating gives CASSQRTQVSFPDTQYF.

This sequence joins TRBV6-2 or TRBV6-3 and TRBJ2-1, with D possibly being TRBD2 (6 bases). Germline CDR1 MNHEY, CDR2 SVGEGT. The CDR3 totals 18 residues. The V end lost 0 bases, the J end lost 4 bases, and 19 bases lay between the germline ends. CDR3 DNA sequence: TGTGCCAGCAGTTACTCGAGGGCCACCCTAGCGCGTTACAATGAGCAGTTCTTC. It is translated as CASSYSRATLARYNEQFF.

This clonotype was seen at least ten times. V and J are TRBV12-3 or TRBV12-4 and TRBJ2-7; 8 bases line up with TRBD2. V dropped 2 bases and J dropped 4; count of bases not matched to a gene: 7. This CDR3 is built from 15 residues. The CDR3 DNA sequence: TGTGCCAGCAGTTTACGTCCGGGAGGGCCTTACGAGCAGTACTTC. Its protein product is CASSLRPGGPYEQYF.

For this clonotype: Compared with germline, one end of the junction differs, possibly owing to a read error. CDR3 sequence reads: CAGSGQGDEQYF. CDR3 sequence (DNA): TGTGCCGGCAGCGGACAGGGGGATGAGCAGTACTTC. V and J are TRBV9 and TRBJ2-5; TRBD1 aligns across 10 bases. Germline CDR1 is SGDLS and CDR2 is YYNGEE. The CDR3 runs to 12 residues.

At least ten counts were recorded for this clonotype. This chain links TRBV24-1 with TRBJ2-3, with D perhaps being TRBD1 or TRBD2 (6 bases each). CDR1 KGHDR and CDR2 SFDVKD come from the germline V gene. There are 14 residues in the CDR3. Trimming stripped 3 bases from V and 4 bases from J, with 10 bases between. CDR3: CATSDRGGPDTQYF. CDR3 nucleotide sequence: TGTGCCACCAGTGATCGAGGGGGGCCAGATACGCAGTATTTT.

Details on this clonotype: This sequence may be a read error, since a much larger clone differs from it by one base. Here the CDR3 omits its conserved ending phenylalanine or tryptophan, so a read error is the likely source. The chain has TRBV29-1 and TRBJ1-1; 8 bases match TRBD1. Unmatched junction bases numbered 1, after V lost 6 bases and J lost 4 bases. Germline-derived CDR1 and CDR2 are SQVTM and ANQGSEA. The CDR3 contains 11 residues. The CDR3 DNA is TGCAGCGTGGGACAGGTCACTGAAGCTTTCGTT. It specifies CSVGQVTEAFV.

The chain uses TRBV29-1 and TRBJ2-5; unclear D gene. This CDR3 has 13 residues. V lost 2 bases and J 3 bases, leaving 10 bases between the germline ends. Germline V CDR1 and CDR2: SQVTM, ANQGSEA. CDR3 in amino acids: CSVELRNKETQYF. Here the CDR3 DNA reads TGCAGCGTTGAACTCAGAAATAAAGAGACCCAGTACTTC.

This clonotype was picked up one time. One junction end disagrees with the germline gene, perhaps due to a read error. CDR3 residues: CASSLGRDTINSYEQYF. The DNA of the CDR3 is TGCGCCAGCAGTTTGGGTAGGGACACTATAAACTCCTACGAGCAGTACTTC. This chain connects TRBV5-1 to TRBJ2-7; D might be TRBD1 (6 bases). The germline V gene has CDR1 SGHRS and CDR2 YFSETQ. This CDR3 spans 17 amino acids.

As concerns this clonotype: The junction does not match germline at one end; this may be a read error. The chain uses TRBV4-1 and TRBJ2-3, with TRBD2 identical over 7 bases. CDR3 length: 17 amino acids. Germline V CDR1 and CDR2: MGHRA, YSYEKL. This CDR3 is CASSQVEAGPSTDTQYF. The CDR3, as DNA: TGTGCCAGCAGCCAAGTAGAAGCGGGGCCTAGCACAGATACGCAGTATTTT.

This chain uses TRBV11-2 with TRBJ2-3; the D gene is possibly TRBD1 (6 bases). The germline gives CDR1 SGHAT, CDR2 FQNNGV. The V and J ends lost 0 bases and 4 bases respectively, with 11 bases between them. This CDR3 region has 15 residues. The chain's CDR3 is CASSLEGAGADTQYF. For the CDR3, the DNA is TGTGCCAGCAGCTTAGAGGGGGCTGGGGCAGATACGCAGTATTTT.

This clonotype was detected a few times. A much larger clone lies a single base off, so this may be a read error. V usage is TRBV10-3 and J usage is TRBJ2-7; D assignment may be TRBD1 or TRBD2 (5 bases each). This CDR3 has 14 amino acids. V lost 6 bases to trimming and J lost 3 bases, with 15 bases between them. Germline-derived CDR1 and CDR2 are ENHRY and SYGVKD. The CDR3 sequence is CAIRDQGSGYEQYF. DNA of the CDR3: TGTGCCATCAGGGACCAGGGCAGCGGCTACGAGCAGTACTTC.

A note on this clonotype: The junction shows a germline mismatch at one end, possibly a read error. J is TRBJ1-2 and V is TRBV3-1; D is unresolved. The CDR3 extends over 15 amino acids. The germline V gene encodes CDR1 LGHDT and CDR2 YNNKEL (reference sequence). The CDR3 here is CAGSQSGISNYGYTF. CDR3 DNA sequence: TGTGCCGGCAGCCAATCGGGGATCTCTAACTATGGCTACACCTTC.

This clonotype turned up a few times. The chain couples TRBV4-1 to TRBJ1-6; 10 bases align to TRBD1. CDR3 size: 18 residues. V gave up 0 bases and J gave up 5 bases; unmatched junction bases: 7. Germline CDR1 reads MGHRA; CDR2 reads YSYEKL. This CDR3 reads CASSQDGRTGGNNSPLHF. The CDR3 bases are TGCGCCAGCAGCCAAGATGGAAGGACAGGGGGAAATAATTCACCCCTCCACTTT.